This T cell receptor (beta chain) derives from a study of blood T cell repertoires in COVID-19. Per germline, CDR1 GTSNPN and CDR2 SVGIG (reference sequence). This CDR3 comprises 13 residues. With V trimmed by 3 bases and J by 4 bases, 5 bases remained unmatched. Original processing notes: Estimated nucleated cell counts came from reference gene primer amplification. Some clones are missing from TCRdb's copy, which holds only in-frame ones; the method was immunoSEQ multiplex PCR. V and J calls and clone size come straight from that table; D and trimming were deduced from the DNA. The top ten hold 2% to 2.5% of the sample, which has some 200,000 clones, about four fifths seen once.

V usage is TRBV30 and J usage is TRBJ1-2, with 7 bases that match TRBD1. The sequencing sample was made of peripheral blood. The TCR originated in a woman aged 55-69 years with acute or convalescent COVID-19. The CDR3 nucleotides read TGTGCCTGGAGGCCCGGGACAGTCTATGGCTACACCTTC. Translation: CAWRPGTVYGYTF.